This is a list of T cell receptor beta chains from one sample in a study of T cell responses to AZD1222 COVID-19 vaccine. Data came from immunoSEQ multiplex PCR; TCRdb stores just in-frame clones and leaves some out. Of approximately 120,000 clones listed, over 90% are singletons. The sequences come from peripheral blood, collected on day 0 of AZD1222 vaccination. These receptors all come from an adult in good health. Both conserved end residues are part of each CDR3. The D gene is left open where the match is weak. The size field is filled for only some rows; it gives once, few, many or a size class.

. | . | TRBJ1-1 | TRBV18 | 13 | CASSSPGNTEAFF | TGTGCCAGCTCATCACCAGGTAACACTGAAGCTTTCTTT
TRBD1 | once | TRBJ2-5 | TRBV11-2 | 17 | CASSGMGDRGPQETQYF | TGTGCCAGCAGCGGGATGGGGGACAGGGGCCCCCAAGAGACCCAGTACTTC
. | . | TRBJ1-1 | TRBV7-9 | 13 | CASSLAQNTEAFF | TGTGCCAGCAGCTTAGCACAGAACACTGAAGCTTTCTTT
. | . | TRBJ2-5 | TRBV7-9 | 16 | CASSPSGAGLQETQYF | TGTGCCAGCAGCCCCTCAGGGGCAGGACTACAAGAGACCCAGTACTTC
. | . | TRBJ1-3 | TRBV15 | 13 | CATSSPQGNTIYF | TGTGCCACCAGCTCCCCTCAAGGAAACACCATATATTTT
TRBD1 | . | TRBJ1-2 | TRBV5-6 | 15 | CASSLGQGDTYGYTF | TGTGCCAGCAGCTTGGGGCAGGGGGACACCTATGGCTACACCTTC
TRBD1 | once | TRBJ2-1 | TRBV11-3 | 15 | CASSSGQGTYNEQFF | TGTGCCAGCAGCAGCGGACAGGGGACCTACAATGAGCAGTTCTTC
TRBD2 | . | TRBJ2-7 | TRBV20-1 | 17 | CSASETSGHRGRYEQYF | TGCAGTGCTAGTGAGACTAGCGGGCACAGGGGCAGATACGAGCAGTACTTC
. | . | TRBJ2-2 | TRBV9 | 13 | CASSAYSPGELFF | TGTGCCAGCAGCGCTTACAGTCCCGGGGAGCTGTTTTTT
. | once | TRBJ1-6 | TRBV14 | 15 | CASSQDLGRGSPLHF | TGTGCCAGCAGCCAAGATTTAGGTCGGGGTTCACCCCTCCACTTT
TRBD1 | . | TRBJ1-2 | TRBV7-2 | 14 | CASSSRDRGKRYTF | TGTGCCAGCAGCTCCCGGGACAGGGGCAAACGCTACACCTTC
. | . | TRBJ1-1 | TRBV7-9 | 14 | CASSLPQMNTEAFF | TGTGCCAGCAGCTTACCGCAGATGAACACTGAAGCTTTCTTT
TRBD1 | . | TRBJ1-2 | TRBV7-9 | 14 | CASSLGGQGNGYTF | TGTGCCAGCAGCTTGGGGGGACAGGGAAATGGCTACACCTTC
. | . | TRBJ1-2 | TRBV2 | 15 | CASSEEAVTNYGYTF | TGTGCCAGCAGTGAAGAAGCGGTTACTAACTATGGCTACACCTTC
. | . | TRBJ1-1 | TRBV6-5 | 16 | CASSYSQGTPNTEAFF | TGTGCCAGCAGTTACTCACAGGGTACCCCCAACACTGAAGCTTTCTTT
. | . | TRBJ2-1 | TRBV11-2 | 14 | CASSSAGSENEQFF | TGTGCCAGCAGCTCGGCGGGCAGCGAGAATGAGCAGTTCTTC
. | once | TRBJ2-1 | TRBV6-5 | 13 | CASTRTGYNEQFF | TGTGCCAGCACCCGAACTGGGTACAATGAGCAGTTCTTC
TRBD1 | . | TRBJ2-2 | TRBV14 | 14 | CASSQTLRGPELFF | TGTGCCAGCAGCCAAACTCTCAGGGGGCCTGAGCTGTTTTTT
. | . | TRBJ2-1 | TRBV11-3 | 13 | CASRIGRYNEQFF | TGTGCCAGCAGAATTGGACGATACAATGAGCAGTTCTTC
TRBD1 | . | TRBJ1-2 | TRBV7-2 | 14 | CASSLEQGLHGYTF | TGTGCCAGCAGCTTAGAACAGGGGTTACATGGCTACACCTTC
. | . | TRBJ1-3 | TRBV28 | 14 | CASTDPNRRNTIYF | TGTGCCAGCACCGACCCAAATCGGAGAAACACCATATATTTT
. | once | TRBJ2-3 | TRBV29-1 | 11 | CSVALTDTQYF | TGCAGCGTAGCCCTCACAGATACGCAGTATTTT
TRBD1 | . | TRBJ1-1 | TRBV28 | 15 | CASSTSTDRVAEAFF | TGTGCCAGCAGCACTTCTACGGACAGGGTCGCTGAAGCTTTCTTT
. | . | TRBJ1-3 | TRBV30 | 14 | CAGGRGNSGNTIYF | TGTGCGGGGGGACGAGGGAACTCTGGAAACACCATATATTTT
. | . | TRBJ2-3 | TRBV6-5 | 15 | CASTEVGASTDTQYF | TGTGCCAGCACCGAGGTGGGGGCTAGCACAGATACGCAGTATTTT
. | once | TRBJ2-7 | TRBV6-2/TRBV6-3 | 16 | CASSPILQGRGYEQYF | TGTGCCAGCAGCCCCATTCTCCAGGGGAGAGGGTACGAGCAGTACTTC
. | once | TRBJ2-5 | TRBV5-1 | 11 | CASSRQETQYF | TGCGCCAGCAGCCGCCAAGAGACCCAGTACTTC
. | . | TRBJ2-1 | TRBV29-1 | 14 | CSARDTLPYNEQFF | TGCAGCGCCAGGGACACCTTACCCTACAATGAGCAGTTCTTC
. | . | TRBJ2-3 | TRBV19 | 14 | CASSLAGRTDTQYF | TGTGCCAGTTCCCTCGCGGGACGCACAGATACGCAGTATTTT
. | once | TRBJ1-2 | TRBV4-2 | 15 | CASSQSLEAPYGYTF | TGTGCCAGCAGCCAATCCCTGGAAGCACCCTATGGCTACACCTTC
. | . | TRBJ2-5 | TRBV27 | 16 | CASSSKIKTGGLAQYF | TGTGCCAGCAGTTCCAAGATCAAGACAGGCGGATTGGCCCAGTACTTC
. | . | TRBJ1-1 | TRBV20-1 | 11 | CSARGGTEAFF | TGCAGTGCTAGAGGGGGAACTGAAGCTTTCTTT
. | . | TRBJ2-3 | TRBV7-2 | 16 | CASSLVPMSGTDTQYF | TGTGCCAGCAGCTTAGTTCCCATGTCGGGCACAGATACGCAGTATTTT
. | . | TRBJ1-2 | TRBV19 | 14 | CASSMGAPNYGYTF | TGTGCCAGTAGTATGGGTGCCCCTAACTATGGCTACACCTTC
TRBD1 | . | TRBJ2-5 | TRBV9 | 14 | CASSVEGGTETQYF | TGTGCCAGCAGCGTAGAAGGGGGCACAGAGACCCAGTACTTC
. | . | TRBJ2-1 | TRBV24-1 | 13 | CATSDLIGDEQFF | TGTGCCACCAGTGATTTAATCGGGGATGAGCAGTTCTTC
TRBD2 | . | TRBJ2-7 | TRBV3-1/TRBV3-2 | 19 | CASSQDSGLAGGDWHEQYF | TGTGCCAGCAGCCAAGATTCGGGACTAGCGGGGGGTGATTGGCACGAGCAGTACTTC
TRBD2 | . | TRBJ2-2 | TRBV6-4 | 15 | CASSARAGEAGELFF | TGTGCCAGCAGCGCCCGAGCGGGGGAGGCCGGGGAGCTGTTTTTT
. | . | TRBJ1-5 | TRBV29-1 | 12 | CSVRDTTEPQHF | TGCAGCGTGCGAGACACTACAGAGCCCCAGCATTTT
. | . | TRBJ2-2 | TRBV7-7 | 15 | CASSPGQGGTGELFF | TGTGCTAGCAGCCCTGGACAGGGAGGGACCGGGGAGCTGTTTTTT
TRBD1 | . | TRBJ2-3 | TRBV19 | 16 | CASSGQGETVSNTQYF | TGTGCCAGTTCGGGACAGGGGGAGACCGTCTCAAATACGCAGTATTTT
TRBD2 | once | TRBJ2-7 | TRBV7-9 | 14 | CASRHGGGVYEQYF | TGTGCCAGCAGACACGGGGGAGGGGTCTACGAGCAGTACTTC
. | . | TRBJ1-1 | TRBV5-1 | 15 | CASSLPPGIGTEAFF | TGCGCCAGCAGCTTGCCTCCCGGGATTGGGACCGAAGCTTTCTTT
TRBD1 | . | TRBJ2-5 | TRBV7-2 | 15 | CASSLGDREAETQYF | TGTGCCAGCAGCTTAGGGGACAGGGAAGCGGAGACCCAGTACTTC
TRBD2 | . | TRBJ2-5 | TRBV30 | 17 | CAWSAGTSGGGMETQYF | TGTGCCTGGAGTGCCGGGACTAGCGGGGGGGGCATGGAGACCCAGTACTTC
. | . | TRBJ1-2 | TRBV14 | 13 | CASSQEGGTPYTF | TGTGCCAGCAGCCAAGAAGGGGGGACTCCCTACACCTTC
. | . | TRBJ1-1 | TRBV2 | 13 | CASREKRNTEAFF | TGTGCCAGCAGGGAGAAGAGGAACACTGAAGCTTTCTTT
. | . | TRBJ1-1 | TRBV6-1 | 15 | CASSEGVGWATEAFF | TGTGCCAGCAGCGAAGGGGTAGGGTGGGCCACTGAAGCTTTCTTT
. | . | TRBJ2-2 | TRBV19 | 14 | CASSITGRGGELFF | TGTGCCAGTAGTATTACAGGGCGGGGCGGGGAGCTGTTTTTT
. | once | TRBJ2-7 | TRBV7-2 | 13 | CASSLRVSREQYF | TGTGCCAGCAGCTTAAGGGTATCCCGCGAGCAGTACTTC
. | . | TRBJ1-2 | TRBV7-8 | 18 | CASSLENGRGPLWYGYTF | TGTGCCAGCAGCTTAGAAAACGGCAGGGGACCCCTATGGTATGGCTACACCTTC